Each of the 2 T cell receptor beta chains below was sequenced from the same sample in a study of blood T cell repertoires in COVID-19. TCRdb keeps only in-frame clones here, not all; method: immunoSEQ multiplex PCR. Found here are under 350,000 clones, about nine tenths of them singletons; the top ten hold 2% to 2.5%. Sequencing input: peripheral blood. The receptors shown here come from a man aged 50-60 years with acute or convalescent COVID-19.

This rearrangement joins TRBV7-3 to TRBJ2-3; D gene uncertain. The CDR3 totals 12 residues. The V end was cut by 3 bases, the J end by 4 bases, with 5 bases between. Germline V gene data show CDR1 as SGHTA and CDR2 as FQGTGA. CDR3 nucleotides: TGTGCCAGCAGCTTGTCGTCAGATACGCAGTATTTT. It yields the protein CASSLSSDTQYF.

J is TRBJ1-1 and V is TRBV9; D uncertain. Trimming cost V 0 bases and J 4 bases, with 13 bases left between them. CDR3 length: 15 amino acids. Germline loops: CDR1 SGDLS, CDR2 YYNGEE. CDR3 loop: CASSVAAEGFTEAFF. The CDR3 nucleotides read TGTGCCAGCAGCGTAGCGGCAGAGGGTTTCACTGAAGCTTTCTTT.